The 11 T cell receptor beta chains given below trace back to one sample, sequenced in a study of blood T cell repertoires in COVID-19. TCRdb keeps only in-frame clones here, not all; method: immunoSEQ multiplex PCR. Of about 210,000 clones in the sample, over 75% were seen once. Material: PBMCs or T cells enriched from blood (not recorded which). Every receptor here comes from a man aged 35-49 years who had recovered from COVID-19.

The chain uses TRBV5-6 and TRBJ1-2, with TRBD1 as a possible D gene (5 bases). V gave up 1 base and J gave up 1 base, with 11 bases separating them. Germline V gives CDR1 SGHDT, CDR2 YYEEEE. CDR3 size: 15 residues. The CDR3 loop reads CASSLFGGNNYGYTF. The CDR3 DNA sequence: TGTGCCAGCAGCTTGTTTGGGGGGAATAACTATGGCTACACCTTC.

This chain joins TRBV5-1 and TRBJ2-1; D is unclear. Germline loops: CDR1 SGHRS, CDR2 YFSETQ. The CDR3 covers 16 residues. V lost 2 bases and J lost 1, with 13 bases in between. This CDR3 is CASSFGGRSSYNEQFF. The CDR3 DNA is TGCGCCAGCAGCTTTGGTGGGCGATCATCCTACAATGAGCAGTTCTTC.

The V call is TRBV5-1, the J call TRBJ2-7; TRBD1 agrees at 7 bases. Germline V CDR1 and CDR2: SGHRS, YFSETQ. The length of the CDR3 is 16 residues. J gave up 4 bases and V 2 bases, and 12 bases lay outside the gene matches. The CDR3 DNA is TGCGCCAGCAGCTTAGGACCCCGGGACAGCCTATACGAGCAGTACTTC. Protein sequence: CASSLGPRDSLYEQYF.

The rearrangement joins TRBV9 to TRBJ1-3; a possible D gene is TRBD1 (5 bases). Between the trimmed V and J ends, which lost 5 bases and 0 bases, there was a span of 9 bases. The V gene's germline CDR1 is SGDLS and CDR2 YYNGEE. This CDR3 has 14 amino acids. This chain's CDR3 is CASSQGASGNTIYF. CDR3 bases: TGTGCCAGCAGTCAAGGGGCCTCTGGAAACACCATATATTTT.

The genes are TRBV20-1 and TRBJ1-2; the D is unclear. Trimming removed 6 bases at V and 4 bases at J, with 9 bases between. This CDR3 has 11 residues. Looked up from germline, CDR1 is DFQATT and CDR2 is SNEGSKA (reference sequence). The CDR3 bases are TGCAGTGCCGGAGTGCTCTATGGCTACACCTTC. Amino acids: CSAGVLYGYTF.

The chain has TRBV24-1 and TRBJ1-1, with TRBD1 matching 7 bases. Germline trimming cut 3 bases from V and 10 bases from J; bases unmatched to any gene: 4. The CDR3 runs 12 residues. Per the germline V gene, CDR1 is KGHDR and CDR2 is SFDVKD. As DNA, the CDR3 is TGTGCCACCAGTGATCGTACAGGGGTAGCTTTCTTT. Its protein product is CATSDRTGVAFF.

The CDR3 bases are TGTGCCTGGAGTGCCGCAGGGCCTGGCTATGGCTACACCTTC. Its translation is CAWSAAGPGYGYTF. The chain carries TRBV30 and TRBJ1-2; D is perhaps TRBD1 (5 bases). Between the trimmed V and J ends, which lost 1 base and 4 bases, there was a span of 13 bases. Germline loops: CDR1 GTSNPN, CDR2 SVGIG (reference sequence). This CDR3 is built from 14 residues.

V gene TRBV3-1 (or the pseudogene TRBV3-2) combines with J gene TRBJ1-2, with 10 nucleotides matching TRBD1. The germline V gene has CDR1 LGHDT and CDR2 YNNKEL (reference sequence). With 4 bases clipped from V and 8 bases from J, the junction kept 13 bases outside the gene matches. The length of the CDR3 is 16 residues. The CDR3 DNA is TGTGCCAGCAGCCTCATCTTCGGACAGGGGGGGATCGGCTACACCTTC. As protein: CASSLIFGQGGIGYTF.

The gene calls are TRBV27 and TRBJ2-3; TRBD1 is a possible D gene (6 bases). Germline CDR1 and CDR2: MNHEY and SMNVEV (reference sequence). The CDR3 length is 15 residues. V lost 4 bases to trimming and J lost 2 bases, with 13 bases between them. The CDR3 nucleotides read TGTGCCAGCAGTTCCCTGACAGGAGACACAGATACGCAGTATTTT. Its protein is CASSSLTGDTDTQYF.

The J gene is TRBJ1-2, the V gene TRBV19; D ambiguous. The CDR3 is 12 residues long. The germline V gene has CDR1 LNHDA and CDR2 SQIVND (reference sequence). With 7 bases removed from V and 2 bases from J, the gap between germline ends came to 8 bases. The CDR3 reads CASIGGNYGYTF. CDR3 bases: TGTGCCAGTATTGGAGGGAACTATGGCTACACCTTC.

This clone has only a few counts. The chain uses TRBV3-1 (or the pseudogene TRBV3-2) and TRBJ2-1, with TRBD2 matching 8 bases. This CDR3 contains 16 residues. V was pared by 4 bases and J by 0 bases, with 5 bases of the junction left unmatched. Germline-derived CDR1 and CDR2 are LGHDT and YNNKEL (reference sequence). CDR3 loop: CASSPLSGSSYNEQFF. The CDR3 DNA follows: TGTGCCAGCAGCCCGCTAAGCGGGAGCTCCTACAATGAGCAGTTCTTC.